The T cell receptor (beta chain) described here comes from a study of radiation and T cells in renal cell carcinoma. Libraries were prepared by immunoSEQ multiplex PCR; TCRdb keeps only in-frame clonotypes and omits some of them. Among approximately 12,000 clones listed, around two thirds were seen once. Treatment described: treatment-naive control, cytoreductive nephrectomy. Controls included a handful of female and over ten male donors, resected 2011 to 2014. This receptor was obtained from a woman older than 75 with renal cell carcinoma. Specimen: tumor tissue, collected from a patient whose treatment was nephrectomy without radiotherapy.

This CDR3 is CASSFMGNSNQPQHF. CDR3 in DNA: TGCGCCAGCAGCTTTATGGGGAATAGCAATCAGCCCCAGCATTTT. V gene TRBV5-1 combines with J gene TRBJ1-5; D call uncertain. Trimming removed 2 bases at V and 0 bases at J, with 9 bases between. This CDR3 is 15 amino acids long. Germline loops: CDR1 SGHRS, CDR2 YFSETQ. The variable domain in full, with the rest retrieved from reference TRBV5-1 and TRBJ1-5, is KAGVTQTPRYLIKTRGQQVTLSCSPISGHRSVSWYQQTPGQGLQFLFEYFSETQRNKGNFPGRFSGRQFSNSRSEMNVSTLELGDSALYLCASSFMGNSNQPQHFGDGTRLSIL.